The T cell receptor beta chain under discussion was sequenced for a study of cytomegalovirus exposure and HLA in healthy donors. Study-wide results and limits: Most of the TCR beta V segments (in an earlier analysis) were productive either about 87% or about 30% of the time. Reports state that TCR beta sequences accurately predicted most subjects' HLA-A and HLA-B alleles.

Researchers ran the PCR with 60 Vbeta and 13 Jbeta primers. This table comes from immunoSEQ multiplex PCR, and its TCRdb copy is limited to in-frame clones, with some not included. The data hold about 130,000 clones, with approximately 84% observed a single time. Concerning this clone itself: What it binds is not known.

V lost 1 base to trimming and J lost 7 bases, with 16 bases between them. Germline V gene data show CDR1 as SGHVS and CDR2 as FQNEAQ. This CDR3 is built from 15 residues. This TCR was recovered from a man aged 18 to 30 in good health and CMV-seropositive. Material: PBMCs. The chain carries TRBV7-8 and TRBJ2-5, with D perhaps TRBD2 (5 bases). The CDR3 here is CASSLVRVDKGTQYF. CDR3 sequence (DNA): TGTGCCAGCAGCTTAGTGCGGGTGGATAAGGGGACCCAGTACTTC.